This TCR beta chain was sequenced during a study of cytomegalovirus exposure and HLA in healthy donors. Overall study results and limits: Most sequenced TCRs were rare (though some public TCRs occurred in many donors). As a later analysis showed, several of the most significant clusters appeared to be linked to common viral pathogens. In vitro testing confirmed a few CMV-associated chains as specific for CMV antigens.

The primer mix had 60 Vbeta and 13 Jbeta primers. The data were produced by immunoSEQ multiplex PCR, yet TCRdb's version contains in-frame clones alone and is incomplete. The sample includes some 79,000 clones, around 78% of them seen just once. V lost 5 bases and J lost 9; bases outside the gene matches: 18. CDR3 size: 16 residues. Germline CDR1 is SGHVS and CDR2 is FQNEAQ. As to this clone: Its antigen is unidentified.

The sequenced sample consisted of PBMCs. The clonotype comes from a male donor in good health and CMV-seropositive. This chain uses TRBV7-8 with TRBJ2-5; 7 bases map to TRBD2. The CDR3 coding sequence is TGTGCCAGCAGCCCCCGGGGACTATCCGGCCCAGCTCCCCAGTACTTC. Its protein is CASSPRGLSGPAPQYF.